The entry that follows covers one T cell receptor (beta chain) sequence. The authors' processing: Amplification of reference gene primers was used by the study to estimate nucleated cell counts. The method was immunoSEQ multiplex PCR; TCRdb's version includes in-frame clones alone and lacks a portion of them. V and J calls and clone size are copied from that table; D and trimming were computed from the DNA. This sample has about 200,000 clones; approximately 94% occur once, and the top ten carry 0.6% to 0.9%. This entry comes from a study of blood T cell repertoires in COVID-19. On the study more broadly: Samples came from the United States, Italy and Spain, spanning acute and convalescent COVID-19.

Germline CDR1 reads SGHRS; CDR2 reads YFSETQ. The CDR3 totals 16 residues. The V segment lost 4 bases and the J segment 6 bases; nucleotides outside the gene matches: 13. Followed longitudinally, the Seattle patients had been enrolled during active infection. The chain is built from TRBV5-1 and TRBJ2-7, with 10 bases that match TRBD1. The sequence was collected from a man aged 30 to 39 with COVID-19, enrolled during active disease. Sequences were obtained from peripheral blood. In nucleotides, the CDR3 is TGCGCCAGCAGCAAGACGCCGGGACAGGGGAAGTCCGAGCAGTACTTC. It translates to CASSKTPGQGKSEQYF.